This entry lists 20 T cell receptor beta chains sequenced from one sample in a study of T cell changes during pregnancy in multiple sclerosis. Some clones are missing from TCRdb's copy, which holds only in-frame ones; the method was immunoSEQ multiplex PCR. The data show under 70,000 clones, roughly nine tenths seen once. This specimen consisted of CD4+ T cells from peripheral blood mononuclear cells, obtained in the first trimester of pregnancy. The receptors come from a female donor with multiple sclerosis, enrolled in a pregnancy study.

V and J are TRBV27 and TRBJ2-2; D call uncertain. From germline, CDR1 is MNHEY and CDR2 SMNVEV (reference sequence). The CDR3 sequence is 16 residues long. V lost 1 base to trimming and J lost 1 base, with 10 bases between them. CDR3: CASSLFPGQNTGELFF. CDR3 DNA sequence: TGTGCCAGCAGTTTATTCCCGGGTCAGAACACCGGGGAGCTGTTTTTT.

The chain is built from TRBV6-1 and TRBJ2-1; TRBD1 matches at 7 bases. This CDR3 is 13 amino acids long. The trim removed 5 bases at V and 8 bases at J, leaving 6 bases unmatched. The germline CDR1 and CDR2 sequences are MNHNS and SASEGT. CDR3 sequence: CASSRQGSDEQFF. CDR3 nucleotides: TGTGCCAGCAGTAGACAGGGATCAGATGAGCAGTTCTTC.

This chain connects TRBV6-6 to TRBJ1-2; D is ambiguous. Looked up from germline, CDR1 is MNHNY and CDR2 is SVGAGI (reference sequence). The CDR3 runs to 15 residues. V was trimmed by 6 bases and J by 4 bases, leaving 18 bases between them. Here the CDR3 reads CASSLPIITTYGYTF. In DNA, the CDR3 is TGTGCCAGCAGCCTACCGATAATTACTACCTATGGCTACACCTTC.

In DNA form, the CDR3 reads TGTGCCAGCAGCTTACCCTTTTACGAGCAGTACTTC. Translation: CASSLPFYEQYF. The chain is built from TRBV7-2 and TRBJ2-7; the D is unclear. Between the trimmed V and J ends, which lost 2 bases and 4 bases, there was a span of 6 bases. The CDR3 contains 12 residues. CDR1 and CDR2 from the germline V gene are SGHTA and FQGNSA.

This clone was seen a single time. The rearrangement uses TRBV7-6 and TRBJ2-5, with TRBD2 as a possible D gene (5 bases). The CDR3 is made up of 16 amino acids. Germline V gene lookup returns CDR1 SGHVS and CDR2 FNYEAQ. V lost 8 bases to trimming and J lost 1 base, with 20 bases between them. The DNA of the CDR3 is TGTGCCAGCGCTGGAGCGGCTAGCTCCCCCCAAGAGACCCAGTACTTC. Residues: CASAGAASSPQETQYF.

The rearrangement links TRBV5-5 to TRBJ2-3; 12 bases fit TRBD2. The V gene end was trimmed by 1 base and the J gene end by 5 bases; junction bases not matched to a gene: 8. This CDR3 comprises 17 residues. CDR1 SGHKS and CDR2 YYEKEE come from the germline V gene (reference sequence). The CDR3 reads CASSLKLAGGQEDTQYF. The CDR3 coding sequence is TGTGCCAGCAGCTTGAAGCTAGCGGGGGGGCAGGAAGATACGCAGTATTTT.

The chain couples TRBV2 to TRBJ2-3; TRBD2 agrees at 10 bases. In germline, CDR1 is SNHLY, CDR2 FYNNEI. The CDR3 covers 15 residues. With V trimmed by 3 bases and J by 5 bases, 5 bases remained unmatched. The CDR3 DNA reads TGTGCCAGCAGTGAGTCAGCGGGGGGGGGAGATACGCAGTATTTT. It yields the protein CASSESAGGGDTQYF.

This clone came up a few times. This chain connects TRBV19 to TRBJ1-1; D may be TRBD1 (5 bases). The germline V gene has CDR1 LNHDA and CDR2 SQIVND (reference sequence). Trimming took off 5 bases at V and 5 bases at J, with 12 bases between the two ends. The CDR3 consists of 13 residues. This CDR3 reads CASSSIQGTEAFF. For the CDR3, the DNA is TGTGCCAGTAGTTCCATCCAGGGTACTGAAGCTTTCTTT. Drawing the rest from reference TRBV19 and TRBJ1-1, the complete variable domain is DGGITQSPKYLFRKEGQNVTLSCEQNLNHDAMYWYRQDPGQGLRLIYYSQIVNDFQKGDIAEGYSVSREKKESFPLTVTSAQKNPTAFYLCASSSIQGTEAFFGQGTRLTVV.

The genes are TRBV27 and TRBJ1-1; D call uncertain. There are 13 residues in the CDR3. Germline-derived CDR1 and CDR2 are MNHEY and SMNVEV (reference sequence). Trimming stripped 6 bases from V and 1 base from J, with 9 bases between. The CDR3 loop is CASRPYGNTEAFF. For the CDR3, the DNA is TGTGCCAGCAGACCTTACGGGAACACTGAAGCTTTCTTT.

The J gene is TRBJ1-1, the V gene TRBV6-6; perhaps TRBD1 as D (6 bases). Germline CDR1 and CDR2: MNHNY and SVGAGI (reference sequence). This CDR3 region has 14 residues. V was pared by 0 bases and J by 2 bases, with 7 bases between. This CDR3 reads CASSYSGANTEAFF. The CDR3 nucleotides read TGTGCCAGCAGTTACTCGGGGGCTAACACTGAAGCTTTCTTT.

This clone is a singleton in its sample. The chain employs TRBV6-5 and TRBJ2-7; possible D gene TRBD1, 6 bases. The V end lost 6 bases, the J end lost 3 bases, and 15 bases lay between the germline ends. Germline assignment: CDR1 MNHEY and CDR2 SVGAGI. CDR3 length: 14 residues. The CDR3 DNA reads TGTGCCAGCAGCCGGTCCCGGGACAACTACGAGCAGTACTTC. Translated: CASSRSRDNYEQYF.

The V and J genes are TRBV6-5 and TRBJ2-7; 7 nucleotides line up with TRBD2. The CDR3 contains 16 residues. CDR1 and CDR2 from the germline V gene are MNHEY and SVGAGI. The ends lost 2 bases at V and 0 bases at J; junction bases unmatched: 7. CDR3 loop: CASSYGGGRPSYEQYF. The CDR3 coding sequence is TGTGCCAGCAGTTACGGGGGGGGAAGGCCCTCCTACGAGCAGTACTTC.

This clone was counted once. The J gene is TRBJ2-5, the V gene TRBV19; D may be TRBD1 (7 bases). Germline V lookup: CDR1 LNHDA, CDR2 SQIVND (reference sequence). This CDR3 has 16 amino acids. Deletions cut 6 bases from V and 0 bases from J, with 17 bases between. CDR3 in amino acids: CASREGGRGYQETQYF. CDR3 coding DNA: TGTGCCAGTAGGGAGGGGGGCAGGGGGTACCAAGAGACCCAGTACTTC.

This clone was recorded only once. The chain carries TRBV7-9 and TRBJ1-2; 9 nucleotides line up with TRBD1. Germline V gives CDR1 SEHNR, CDR2 FQNEAQ (reference sequence). With 3 bases clipped from V and 5 bases from J, the junction kept 7 bases outside the gene matches. This CDR3 is 15 amino acids long. As DNA, the CDR3 is TGTGCCAGCAGCTTTGGGTTACAGGGGGCATATGGCTACACCTTC. Translation: CASSFGLQGAYGYTF.

The chain employs TRBV7-7 and TRBJ2-2, with D perhaps matching TRBD1 (6 bases). The CDR3 runs 14 residues. Trimming took off 6 bases at V and 8 bases at J, with 16 bases between the two ends. Germline V gene data show CDR1 as SSHAT and CDR2 as FNYEAQ (reference sequence). The CDR3 DNA sequence: TGTGCCAGCAGTTTAACAGGGTTGGCGGGGGAGCTGTTTTTT. It encodes CASSLTGLAGELFF.

This chain's CDR3 is CAWSPPGAGANVLTF. For the CDR3, the DNA is TGTGCCTGGAGTCCCCCGGGGGCTGGGGCCAACGTCCTGACTTTC. This chain connects TRBV30 to TRBJ2-6; D might be TRBD2 (6 bases). The germline V and J ends were trimmed by 2 bases and 2 bases, with 10 bases remaining between them. The CDR3 has 15 amino acids. Germline CDR1 is GTSNPN and CDR2 is SVGIG (reference sequence).

The chain employs TRBV9 and TRBJ1-2; D is unresolved. Germline V lookup: CDR1 SGDLS, CDR2 YYNGEE. This CDR3 comprises 13 residues. V was pared by 4 bases and J by 8 bases, with 15 bases between. The CDR3 DNA sequence: TGTGCCAGCAGCCCAGAGGAGGGTGGGGGCTACACCTTC. Its protein is CASSPEEGGGYTF.

This clone was detected only once. The chain carries TRBV10-3 and TRBJ1-6; D is ambiguous. The CDR3 is made up of 16 amino acids. Germline-derived CDR1 and CDR2 are ENHRY and SYGVKD. Trimming removed 3 bases at V and 0 bases at J, with 9 bases between. CDR3 in DNA: TGTGCCATCAGTGATGAGTTAAGCTCCTATAATTCACCCCTCCACTTT. This codes for CAISDELSSYNSPLHF.

This clone was observed a handful of times. This sequence joins TRBV9 and TRBJ2-1, with 7 bases lining up with TRBD2. Unmatched junction bases numbered 8, after V lost 0 bases and J lost 5 bases. The germline CDR1 and CDR2 sequences are SGDLS and YYNGEE. The CDR3 sequence is 16 residues long. The CDR3 spells CASSVAERGKNNEQFF. In DNA, the CDR3 is TGTGCCAGCAGCGTAGCGGAGCGGGGCAAAAACAATGAGCAGTTCTTC.

This rearrangement joins TRBV5-5 to TRBJ2-7, with D perhaps matching TRBD1 (6 bases). CDR3 length: 14 residues. Germline V gives CDR1 SGHKS, CDR2 YYEKEE (reference sequence). V was pared by 0 bases and J by 9 bases, with 16 bases between. This CDR3 is CASSLEVTGARQYF. Written as DNA, the CDR3 is TGTGCCAGCAGCTTGGAGGTGACAGGAGCAAGGCAGTACTTC.